This T cell receptor (beta chain) derives from a study of blood T cell repertoires in COVID-19. Using immunoSEQ multiplex PCR, the repertoire was profiled, and TCRdb retains in-frame clones only, with some absent. The table lists 50,000 or so clones, 83% of them singletons. Germline V CDR1 and CDR2: SGHTA, FQGNSA. J gave up 0 bases and V 5 bases, and 9 bases lay outside the gene matches. The CDR3 contains 16 residues. This receptor was taken from a man aged 40-55 years with acute or convalescent COVID-19. The chain carries TRBV7-2 and TRBJ1-1; 7 bases map to TRBD1. The sample consisted of peripheral blood. CDR3 nucleotide sequence: TGTGCCAGCAGCCAAACCGGACAGGTAATGAACACTGAAGCTTTCTTT. Translated: CASSQTGQVMNTEAFF.